This TCR beta chain was sequenced during a study of T cells in Graves' hyperthyroidism and ophthalmopathy. As concerns this clonotype: Its target is not known.

The CDR3 is made up of 15 amino acids. CDR1 and CDR2 from the germline V gene are SGHTA and FQGNSA. The V end was cut by 1 base, the J end by 2 bases, with 11 bases between. Regarding the study as a whole: Within blood appeared most thyroid clonotypes that had expanded above 0.001.

Amplification targeted TCR beta CDR3 regions from RNA transcripts. First-round RT-PCR targeting the TCR CDR3 was performed with the HTBI primer set. MiXCR, applied by TCRdb to the multiplex PCR reads, yields one record per CDR3 protein. Of roughly 500,000 distinct CDR3 sequences listed, over 35% are singletons. The source material was peripheral blood or thyroid tissue (not recorded which). This chain joins TRBV7-2 and TRBJ1-2; D gene uncertain. The TCR was taken from an adult woman with Graves' disease, either hyperthyroidism or ophthalmopathy (not recorded which). CDR3 nucleotide sequence: TGTGCCAGCAGCTTAGTTGGACTAATGAACTATGGCTACACCTTC. Its translation is CASSLVGLMNYGYTF.